This is a list of T cell receptor beta chains from one sample in a study of Graves' ophthalmopathy and Graves' hyperthyroidism. A single record per CDR3 protein comes from TCRdb applying MiXCR to the multiplex PCR reads. This table holds some 200,000 distinct CDR3 sequences, 25% to 35% found once. Source material: peripheral blood. These receptors originate from a man aged 45-60 years with Graves' ophthalmopathy. The CDR3 runs from the conserved cysteine through the conserved F or W. The order of the fields is clone size, J gene, D gene, V gene, CDR3 DNA, CDR3 protein. The D gene is left open where the match is weak. Some rows have no size entry. The others give once, few or many, or a class for an expanded clone.

>many|TRBJ2-5|TRBD2|TRBV7-2
TGTGCCAGCAGCGTCGGACTAGCGGGAGAAGAGACCCAGTACTTC
CASSVGLAGEETQYF
>many|TRBJ2-2|.|TRBV7-2
TGTGCCAGCAGCTTAGGTCCGGGGAACACCGGGGAGCTGTTTTTT
CASSLGPGNTGELFF
>.|TRBJ2-7|TRBD2|TRBV11-1
TGTGCCAGCAGCTTATTCGGGACTAGCGGGCCCTACGAGCAGTACTTC
CASSLFGTSGPYEQYF
>many|TRBJ2-2|.|TRBV2
TGTGCCAGCAGCTGGGTCACCACCGGGGAGCTGTTTTTT
CASSWVTTGELFF
>few|TRBJ2-5|.|TRBV2
TGTGCCAGCAGTGAGCTGACCCCCGCGGAGACCCAGTACTTC
CASSELTPAETQYF
>many|TRBJ2-7|TRBD1|TRBV7-2
TGTGCCAGCAGCCTCGACAGGGAATCGTACGAGCAGTACTTC
CASSLDRESYEQYF
>many|TRBJ1-5|.|TRBV11-1
TGTGCCAGCAGCGAAACAGACAATCAGCCCCAGCATTTT
CASSETDNQPQHF
>many|TRBJ2-5|.|TRBV27
TGTGCCAGCAGTTGGACCCAGGGGGGGGAGACCCAGTACTTC
CASSWTQGGETQYF
>once|TRBJ2-7|TRBD1|TRBV28
TGTGCCAGCAGCTCAGACAGAGACAGGGGGCTTTTGAACGAGCAGTACTTC
CASSSDRDRGLLNEQYF
>few|TRBJ2-2|.|TRBV6-1
TGTGCCAGCTCACCCTCAGGACTGGACACCGGGGAGCTGTTTTTT
CASSPSGLDTGELFF
>many|TRBJ2-7|TRBD2|TRBV4-2
TGTGCCAGCAGCCCCCGACTAGCGGGTGACATGGAGCAGTACTTC
CASSPRLAGDMEQYF
>.|TRBJ1-1|.|TRBV12-3/TRBV12-4
TGTGCCAGCAGTTTACACGGAATCCTCACTGAAGCTTTCTTT
CASSLHGILTEAFF
>many|TRBJ2-7|.|TRBV10-3
TGTGCCACCCCTGGACCCACCCCAACCGAGCAGTACTTC
CATPGPTPTEQYF
>many|TRBJ1-1|.|TRBV12-3/TRBV12-4
TGTGCCAGCAGTCTCCGGGACACCTACACTGAAGCTTTCTTT
CASSLRDTYTEAFF
>few|TRBJ2-7|TRBD2|TRBV5-1
TGCGCCAGCAGCTTGGCGACCGGGACTAGCGGGCCCTACGAGCAGTACTTC
CASSLATGTSGPYEQYF
>.|TRBJ2-5|TRBD2|TRBV28
TGTGCCAGCAGCCTCACTAGCGGGAGGGGGGAGGAGACCCAGTACTTC
CASSLTSGRGEETQYF
>once|TRBJ2-7|.|TRBV6-2/TRBV6-3
TGTGCCAGCAGCTACGGGACCGTTACCTACGAGCAGTACTTC
CASSYGTVTYEQYF
>many|TRBJ2-7|.|TRBV3-1
TGTGCCAGCAGCCAAGATAGGGGAGAATACGGGACGCAGCAGTACTTC
CASSQDRGEYGTQQYF
>many|TRBJ2-2|.|TRBV7-2
TGTGCCAGCAGCTTAGGACGGCCAGACACCGGGGAGCTGTTTTTT
CASSLGRPDTGELFF
>.|TRBJ2-5|.|TRBV12-3/TRBV12-4
TGTGCCAGCCAGTCCTCCTGGGGCCTCGAGACCCAGTACTTC
CASQSSWGLETQYF
>many|TRBJ2-3|.|TRBV28
TGTGCCAGCAAACGCGGAGAAAGCACAGATACGCAGTATTTT
CASKRGESTDTQYF
>many|TRBJ2-7|.|TRBV11-1
TGTGCCAGCAGCGGTGACGGCGAGCAGTACTTC
CASSGDGEQYF
>.|TRBJ2-7|.|TRBV28
TGTGCCAGCAGAGATATCGGGAACCACGAGCAGTACTTC
CASRDIGNHEQYF
>.|TRBJ2-5|.|TRBV7-3
TGTGCCAGCAGCTTTTTCCTAGCGGAGACCCAGTACTTC
CASSFFLAETQYF
>many|TRBJ2-4|.|TRBV4-1
TGCGCCAGCAGCCAAAGGACGGGTGAGGGCATTCAGTACTTC
CASSQRTGEGIQYF
>many|TRBJ1-6|.|TRBV27
TGTGCCAGCAGATTATGGGCCAGGGGTAATTCACCCCTCCACTTT
CASRLWARGNSPLHF
>many|TRBJ2-5|.|TRBV20-1
TGCAGTGCTAGGTCCGAGACCCAGTACTTC
CSARSETQYF
>many|TRBJ2-7|.|TRBV6-5
TGTGCCAGCAGTTCTAAATTGCACAGGGACGAGCAGTACTTC
CASSSKLHRDEQYF
>.|TRBJ1-1|.|TRBV6-5
TGTGCCAGCAGTTGGGGACGGAAGAACACTGAAGCTTTCTTT
CASSWGRKNTEAFF
>many|TRBJ2-7|.|TRBV27
TGTGCCAGCAGTCTAAGTGAACCTTTTACCTACGAGCAGTACTTC
CASSLSEPFTYEQYF
>many|TRBJ2-7|.|TRBV18
TGTGCCAGCTCCCAAGAGCAGATTGTAGGGGAGCAGTACTTC
CASSQEQIVGEQYF
>.|TRBJ2-5|.|TRBV7-2
TGTGCCAGCACCAGCGTAGAAGAGACCCAGTACTTC
CASTSVEETQYF
>many|TRBJ2-2|.|TRBV15
TGTGCCACCAGCAGATCTCGCGACAGGTTTGGTGAAGATAGGGAGCTGTTTTTT
CATSRSRDRFGEDRELFF
>many|TRBJ2-2|.|TRBV7-2
TGTGCCAGCAGCTTAGACCCCGCCGGGGTCAACACCGGGGAGCTGTTTTTT
CASSLDPAGVNTGELFF
>many|TRBJ2-7|.|TRBV20-1
TGCAGTGCTAGAGACCAAGCGGGCTCCTACGAGCAGTACTTC
CSARDQAGSYEQYF
>.|TRBJ1-6|.|TRBV6-1
TGTGCCAGCAGAACAACGGGAGATTCACCCCTCCACTTT
CASRTTGDSPLHF
>many|TRBJ2-7|.|TRBV7-6
TGTGCCAGCAGCTTAGGCGGGATAAGCTACGAGCAGTACTTC
CASSLGGISYEQYF
>many|TRBJ2-6|.|TRBV7-9
TGTGCCAGCAGCTCACTAGGGGGGGCCAACGTCCTGACTTTC
CASSSLGGANVLTF
>many|TRBJ1-2|.|TRBV12-3/TRBV12-4
TGTGCCAGCAGTTTCACAGGAACTAACTATGGCTACACCTTC
CASSFTGTNYGYTF
>many|TRBJ2-7|.|TRBV4-2
TGTGCCAGCAGCCAAGACGACTACGAGCAGTACTTC
CASSQDDYEQYF
>many|TRBJ1-5|.|TRBV6-2/TRBV6-3
TGTGCCAGCAGTTCCCTATCCGCAGACAATCAGCCCCAGCATTTT
CASSSLSADNQPQHF
>many|TRBJ2-7|TRBD1|TRBV25-1
TGTGCCAGCAGTGAATTAGGACAGGGTTCCTACGAGCAGTACTTC
CASSELGQGSYEQYF
>many|TRBJ1-1|.|TRBV4-1
TGCGCCAGCAGCCAAGAGGATCCCAGAGAAGCTTTCTTT
CASSQEDPREAFF
>many|TRBJ2-7|.|TRBV28
TGTGCCAGCAGTTTATATGGGGTGTCCTACGAGCAGTACTTC
CASSLYGVSYEQYF
>.|TRBJ1-2|.|TRBV28
TGTGCCAGCAGTTTTGGGGGGGTCGGCTACACCTTC
CASSFGGVGYTF
>many|TRBJ2-7|TRBD2|TRBV5-1
TGCGCCAGCAGCTTGTTGTCTAGCGGGAGTACTAACTACGAGCAGTACTTC
CASSLLSSGSTNYEQYF
>many|TRBJ2-7|.|TRBV19
TGTGCCAGTAGTACCGCCGGCGGGACCCTCTACGAGCAGTACTTC
CASSTAGGTLYEQYF
>many|TRBJ2-7|TRBD1|TRBV12-3/TRBV12-4
TGTGCCAGCAGTCCTCCACCGGGGACAGGTCCCGACGAGCAGTACTTC
CASSPPPGTGPDEQYF
>.|TRBJ2-5|.|TRBV12-3/TRBV12-4
TGTGCCAGCACCAAACAACAAGAGACCCAGTACTTC
CASTKQQETQYF
>many|TRBJ2-7|TRBD1|TRBV12-3/TRBV12-4
TGTGCCAGCAGTTCGCCCAGGGACAGGGCCCTCTCCTACGAGCAGTACTTC
CASSSPRDRALSYEQYF
>many|TRBJ2-7|.|TRBV7-9
TGTGCCAGCAGCCGGGCTCGCGAGCAGTACTTC
CASSRAREQYF
>many|TRBJ2-2|TRBD2|TRBV28
TGTGCCAGCAGTTTTACCTCCGGACTAGCGGGGTACACCGGGGAGCTGTTTTTT
CASSFTSGLAGYTGELFF
>many|TRBJ1-1|.|TRBV5-6
TGTGCCAGCAGCCCGCCTTCGCAGGGAATTACTGAAGCTTTCTTT
CASSPPSQGITEAFF
>many|TRBJ2-5|.|TRBV24-1
TGTGCCACCAGTGACCCGACGGGCGCCAGCGGGGAGACCCAGTACTTC
CATSDPTGASGETQYF
>few|TRBJ1-5|.|TRBV11-3
TGTGCCAGCAGCTTAGAGCGGGACACATATCAGCCCCAGCATTTT
CASSLERDTYQPQHF